The clone carrying this TCR beta chain turned up a few times. Its cognate antigen is unknown. Noted time point: newly diagnosed GD, antithyroid drugs for less than 3 months. PBMC-derived RNA was used for the TCR library. The sample is drawn from a study of regulatory T cells in long-lasting Graves disease. The TCR beta library used iRepertoire HTBI primers with Arm-PCR amplification of CDR3. Each CDR3 protein gets one entry after TCRdb re-called the multiplex PCR reads with MiXCR. The table includes approximately 400,000 distinct CDR3 sequences, over 9.5% detected once. The CDR3 length is 15 residues. Trimming took 6 bases from V and 6 from J, leaving 18 bases between them. Germline CDR1 MNHNS, CDR2 SASEGT. Notes on the study in general: Persistent patients had more shared public clonotypes (2,741) than new patients (roughly 940).

These records were also assigned to another study, of T cells in Graves' hyperthyroidism and ophthalmopathy. This second report adds: Blood shared most expanded thyroid clonotypes above 0.001.

The sample here was peripheral blood mononuclear cells (PBMCs), taken at new diagnosis, from a patient treated with antithyroid drugs. The source of this sequence is a woman between 18 and 30 years old with Graves disease. The chain recombines TRBV6-1 with TRBJ1-5, with D possibly TRBD1 on 6 matching bases. CDR3: CASRQGTSEIQPQHF. The DNA for the CDR3 is TGTGCCAGCAGGCAAGGGACATCTGAGATTCAGCCCCAGCATTTT.